This TCR beta chain was captured in a study of T-cell memory formation after mild COVID-19. Turning to the study itself: TCR clusters showed largely donor specificity.

CDR3 length: 15 amino acids. Germline assignment: CDR1 SGHTA and CDR2 FQGNSA. Trimming cost V 4 bases and J 5 bases; bases outside gene matches: 5. Regarding this clonotype: Its antigen is not identified.

Overall study results and limits: Clones that shrank (day 15 to 85) were balanced CD4/CD8, whereas later expanders leaned CD4+.

One entry per CDR3 protein, called by TCRdb with MiXCR from the 5' RACE reads. The table records a few hundred thousand distinct CDR3 sequences, roughly 17% of them present only once. The clonotype was recovered from a man younger than 30 who had mild COVID-19 (a few samples of this study predate the infection). Cell type and time point are not known. Sequenced material: PBMCs or a T cell subset sorted from them (not recorded which). The chain has TRBV7-2 and TRBJ2-2, with 9 bases fitting TRBD2. The CDR3 loop is CASSSRGGGTGELFF. In DNA, the CDR3 is TGTGCCAGCAGCTCGCGGGGGGGCGGGACCGGGGAGCTGTTTTTT.